This T cell receptor beta chain was documented in a study of immune characterization of retroperitoneal liposarcoma. TCRdb reprocessed the PCR reads with MiXCR, giving one entry per CDR3 protein. The sample contains some 10,000 distinct CDR3 sequences, 28% of which appear only once. V was clipped by 5 bases and J by 10 bases; unmatched bases: 13. The CDR3 runs to 15 residues. This clonotype was picked up one time. The chain links TRBV12-3 or TRBV12-4 to TRBJ2-1, with 8 nucleotides matching TRBD1. The TCR comes from a male donor with retroperitoneal liposarcoma. Sequencing was performed on tumor tissue. The CDR3 loop is CASSKQGAWSYEQFF. The CDR3 DNA follows: TGTGCCAGCAGTAAGCAGGGGGCATGGTCCTACGAGCAGTTCTTC.